These 11 T cell receptor beta chains were sequenced from one sample in a study. TCRdb re-called the reads with MiXCR, one entry per CDR3 protein. This sample has around 1,800 distinct CDR3 sequences, with about a quarter found just once. Material for sequencing was CD8+ T cells (not recorded whether cultured). The receptors stem from a female donor.

Comments on this clonotype: This is likely a read error, given that the CDR3 carries no conserved phenylalanine or tryptophan at its end. This rearrangement joins TRBV20-1 to TRBJ2-2; D uncertain. Germline values: CDR1 DFQATT, CDR2 SNEGSKA (reference sequence). Trimming took off 7 bases at V and 7 bases at J, with 16 bases between the two ends. The CDR3 length is 13 residues. CDR3 loop: CSGINAECGELFS. Written as DNA, the CDR3 is TGCAGTGGTATCAACGCAGAGTGCGGGGAGCTGTTTTCT.

In the case of this clonotype: A much larger clone lies a single base off, so this may be a read error. V gene TRBV5-5 combines with J gene TRBJ2-1, with D hard to call. Germline assignment: CDR1 SGHKS and CDR2 YYEKEE (reference sequence). This CDR3 contains 15 residues. CDR3 residues: CASSPLLPTYNERFF. The CDR3 DNA follows: TGTGCCAGCAGCCCGCTCTTGCCTACCTACAATGAGCGGTTCTTC.

By proportion, this clonotype is medium-sized. The rearrangement links TRBV5-6 to TRBJ2-1, with 8 positions matching TRBD2. Trimming cost V 2 bases and J 7 bases; bases outside gene matches: 8. Germline V CDR1 and CDR2: SGHDT, YYEEEE. This CDR3 comprises 15 residues. The CDR3 region is CASSLQRELGNEQFF. For the CDR3, the DNA is TGTGCCAGCAGCTTACAGCGGGAGCTGGGTAATGAGCAGTTCTTC.

This clonotype is medium-sized. The chain has TRBV4-3 and TRBJ2-7; D assignment may be TRBD1 or TRBD2 (5 bases each). Per germline, CDR1 LGHNA and CDR2 YSLEER. V dropped 0 bases and J dropped 1 base, with 16 bases sitting between them. The CDR3 spans 17 residues. Here the CDR3 reads CASSQDSKGPTSYEQYF. DNA of the CDR3: TGCGCCAGCAGCCAAGATTCAAAGGGACCCACTTCCTACGAGCAGTACTTC.

This clonotype is categorized as medium-sized. J is TRBJ2-5 and V is TRBV11-2, with 7 bases that match TRBD2. CDR1 and CDR2 (germline): SGHAT, FQNNGV. This CDR3 comprises 14 residues. The ends lost 3 bases at V and 3 bases at J; junction bases unmatched: 4. The CDR3: CASSFLLAEETQYF. In DNA form, the CDR3 reads TGTGCCAGCAGCTTCCTTCTAGCGGAAGAGACCCAGTACTTC.

This clonotype was seen a handful of times. A much more abundant neighbour one base away suggests this may be a read error. The chain carries TRBV5-1 and TRBJ2-7, with D perhaps TRBD1 (5 bases). Germline V gene sequence: CDR1 SGHRS, CDR2 YFSETQ. The length of the CDR3 is 13 residues. The V and J ends lost 4 bases and 7 bases respectively, with 15 bases between them. The CDR3 sequence is CASSQTVGGEQYF. CDR3 bases: TGCGCCAGCAGCCAGACAGTGGGCGGTGAGCAGTACTTC.

This clonotype was picked up many times. This chain uses TRBV12-3 or TRBV12-4 with TRBJ2-7; D is tentatively TRBD1 or TRBD2 (5 bases each). The CDR3 consists of 16 residues. Trimming pared 7 bases from V and 4 bases from J, leaving 23 bases between. DNA for the CDR3: TGTGCCAGCACCTCGATGTCGAAGGGGAGACCTTACGAGCAGTACTTC. It yields the protein CASTSMSKGRPYEQYF.

Sample share makes this clonotype medium-sized. V and J are TRBV2 and TRBJ1-5, with D possibly matching TRBD1 (5 bases). V lost 3 bases to trimming and J lost 5 bases, with 11 bases between them. This CDR3 is 14 amino acids long. From germline, CDR1 is SNHLY and CDR2 FYNNEI. This CDR3 is CASSEGQGHQPQHF. CDR3 nucleotide sequence: TGTGCCAGCAGTGAGGGCCAGGGCCATCAGCCCCAGCATTTT.

Judged by abundance, this clonotype is medium-sized (0.01 to 0.1%). The rearrangement joins TRBV19 to TRBJ1-5, with no clear D. Between the trimmed V and J ends, which lost 3 bases and 0 bases, there was a span of 6 bases. The CDR3 covers 14 residues. CDR1 is LNHDA, CDR2 SQIVND, per germline (reference sequence). CDR3 in amino acids: CASSMYDSNQPQHF. The CDR3 region has the DNA TGTGCCAGTAGTATGTATGATAGCAATCAGCCCCAGCATTTT.

In its sample, this clonotype is medium-sized. The chain joins TRBV7-2 to TRBJ2-1; 10 nucleotides align to TRBD1. The CDR3 runs 15 residues. The trim removed 1 base at V and 5 bases at J, leaving 2 bases unmatched. Germline V gene lookup returns CDR1 SGHTA and CDR2 FQGNSA. The CDR3 loop is CASSLGQGAHNEQFF. The CDR3 DNA follows: TGTGCCAGCAGCTTAGGACAGGGGGCCCACAATGAGCAGTTCTTC.

By share of the sample, this clonotype is medium-sized. This chain connects TRBV9 to TRBJ1-6; possibly TRBD1 for D (5 bases). The CDR3 loop spans 14 amino acids. CDR1 and CDR2 from the germline V gene are SGDLS and YYNGEE. Between the trimmed V and J ends, which lost 2 bases and 9 bases, there was a span of 12 bases. The CDR3 coding sequence is TGTGCCAGCAGCGTCAGGGATTGGGGTTCACCCCTCCACTTT. Its translation is CASSVRDWGSPLHF.